The next 32 T cell receptor beta chains were all read from a single sample in a study of T cells in narcolepsy. TCRdb's table, derived via immunoSEQ multiplex PCR, lists solely in-frame clones and lacks some. The data show some 24,000 clones, approximately 89% seen once. What was sequenced was CD45RA- memory CD4+ T cells from PBMCs. The receptors shown here come from a human donor with narcolepsy.

This chain uses TRBV18 with TRBJ1-1; 7 nucleotides align to TRBD1. After removal of 3 bases from V and 4 bases from J, the junction contained 8 bases not matched to a gene. Germline V gene sequence: CDR1 KGHSH, CDR2 LQKENI. This CDR3 is 15 amino acids long. The CDR3 spells CASSPPTGEGTEAFF. Here the CDR3 DNA reads TGTGCCAGCTCACCCCCCACAGGGGAAGGCACTGAAGCTTTCTTT.

The J gene is TRBJ1-1, the V gene TRBV18, with D possibly being TRBD1 (5 bases). The CDR3 is made up of 13 amino acids. Germline lookup yields CDR1 KGHSH and CDR2 LQKENI. Between the trimmed V and J ends, which lost 3 bases and 3 bases, there was a span of 8 bases. Here the CDR3 DNA reads TGTGCCAGCTCACCGGGGGGGGACACTGAAGCTTTCTTT. This encodes CASSPGGDTEAFF.

CDR3 in amino acids: CASSLRQNQPQHF. Written as DNA, the CDR3 is TGTGCCAGCAGCTTAAGACAGAATCAGCCCCAGCATTTT. J is TRBJ1-5 and V is TRBV7-8, with a possible D match to TRBD1 (5 bases). The germline CDR1 and CDR2 sequences are SGHVS and FQNEAQ. The CDR3 is made up of 13 amino acids. Trimming took off 2 bases at V and 4 bases at J, with 6 bases between the two ends.

This sequence joins TRBV19 and TRBJ1-1; D is unresolved. CDR3 size: 13 residues. The V and J ends lost 5 bases and 5 bases respectively, with 12 bases between them. CDR1 is LNHDA, CDR2 SQIVND, per germline (reference sequence). The CDR3 DNA follows: TGTGCCAGTAGTTCGCGGGTTTCAACTGAAGCTTTCTTT. It encodes CASSSRVSTEAFF.

In regard to this clone: A read error may produce the germline difference seen at one junction end. The rearrangement uses TRBV19 and TRBJ2-5; TRBD1 is a possible D gene (5 bases). Germline CDR1 reads LNHDA; CDR2 reads SQIVND (reference sequence). The CDR3 covers 13 residues. The CDR3 sequence: CASSVDRQETQYF. The CDR3, as DNA: TGTGCCAGTAGTGTAGACAGACAAGAGACCCAGTACTTC.

The V and J genes are TRBV28 and TRBJ2-3, with 14 bases matching TRBD2. V shed 7 bases and J 5 bases; nucleotides not matched to a gene: 11. The germline CDR1 and CDR2 sequences are MDHEN and SYDVKM. The CDR3 runs 17 residues. CDR3 coding DNA: TGTGCCAGCACCACAGCGGGACTAGCGGGAGCAGGAGATACGCAGTATTTT. Translating it yields CASTTAGLAGAGDTQYF.

The chain combines TRBV6-5 with TRBJ2-7, with D perhaps TRBD1 (6 bases). V was clipped by 0 bases and J by 3 bases, with 9 bases between them. This CDR3 has 14 amino acids. Germline CDR1 reads MNHEY; CDR2 reads SVGAGI. The CDR3 here is CASSYSLGGYEQYF. DNA of the CDR3: TGTGCCAGCAGTTACTCTCTAGGGGGCTACGAGCAGTACTTC.

The chain is built from TRBV4-2 and TRBJ2-6; 12 bases align to TRBD1. Germline CDR1 reads LGHNA; CDR2 reads YNFKEQ. The CDR3 loop spans 20 amino acids. Trimming took 0 bases from V and 0 from J; bases not matched to a gene: 6. DNA of the CDR3: TGTGCCAGCAGCCAAGATATGGGGACAGGGGGCCTCTCTGGGGCCAACGTCCTGACTTTC. It is translated as CASSQDMGTGGLSGANVLTF.

J is TRBJ2-3 and V is TRBV2, with 11 bases lining up with TRBD2. The germline gives CDR1 SNHLY, CDR2 FYNNEI. This CDR3 has 16 residues. Losses at the gene ends were 4 bases for V and 1 base for J; bases not matched to a gene: 4. Here the CDR3 reads CASSAGLAGGTDTQYF. The CDR3 DNA is TGTGCCAGCAGTGCCGGACTAGCGGGTGGCACAGATACGCAGTATTTT.

The V call is TRBV9, the J call TRBJ2-2; 9 nucleotides line up with TRBD2. This CDR3 contains 20 residues. Germline V gene sequence: CDR1 SGDLS, CDR2 YYNGEE. Unmatched junction bases numbered 21, after V lost 5 bases and J lost 4 bases. This CDR3 is CASSGAGGGRAFGGTGELFF. CDR3 sequence (DNA): TGTGCCAGCAGTGGCGCGGGGGGCGGGAGGGCTTTTGGAGGCACCGGGGAGCTGTTTTTT.

The rearrangement uses TRBV4-2 and TRBJ2-3; 11 nucleotides line up with TRBD2. The CDR3 loop spans 17 amino acids. V shed 3 bases, J shed 3 bases, and the junction held 8 bases outside the gene matches. Looked up from germline, CDR1 is LGHNA and CDR2 is YNFKEQ. CDR3 protein: CASSQQHRTSGTDTQYF. The CDR3 coding sequence is TGTGCCAGCAGCCAGCAACACAGGACTAGCGGGACAGATACGCAGTATTTT.

The chain combines TRBV9 with TRBJ2-5, with TRBD2 matching 8 bases. Germline V CDR1 and CDR2: SGDLS, YYNGEE. Trimming at V came to 4 bases and at J to 5 bases, leaving 7 bases not matched to a gene. The CDR3 runs 14 residues. The CDR3 reads CASSPRTSPETQYF. In DNA form, the CDR3 reads TGTGCCAGCAGCCCTCGGACTAGCCCGGAGACCCAGTACTTC.

The rearrangement joins TRBV5-4 to TRBJ1-2; 7 bases align to TRBD1. With 2 bases clipped from V and 4 bases from J, the junction kept 5 bases outside the gene matches. CDR3 size: 14 residues. The germline gives CDR1 SGHNT, CDR2 YYREEE (reference sequence). The CDR3 here is CASSFRQGAYGYTF. Written as DNA, the CDR3 is TGTGCCAGCAGCTTCAGACAGGGTGCCTATGGCTACACCTTC.

The rearrangement joins TRBV28 to TRBJ2-3; TRBD2 matches at 16 bases. J was trimmed by 1 base and V by 5 bases; bases with no gene match: 12. Germline V lookup: CDR1 MDHEN, CDR2 SYDVKM. This CDR3 contains 20 residues. CDR3 in amino acids: CASSRAKPGTSGRGTDTQYF. CDR3 nucleotide sequence: TGTGCCAGCAGTCGTGCTAAACCGGGGACTAGCGGGAGGGGCACAGATACGCAGTATTTT.

V usage is TRBV19 and J usage is TRBJ1-1; D ambiguous. The CDR3 covers 16 residues. Trimming removed 0 bases at V and 0 bases at J, with 11 bases between. Germline-derived CDR1 and CDR2 are LNHDA and SQIVND (reference sequence). In nucleotides, the CDR3 is TGTGCCAGTAGTATAGATAAGAAACAATTGAACACTGAAGCTTTCTTT. It yields the protein CASSIDKKQLNTEAFF.

The chain has TRBV5-3 and TRBJ2-3, with 11 nucleotides matching TRBD2. TRBV5-3 is identified as an open reading frame with a role that is uncertain. This CDR3 region has 22 residues. V gave up 1 base and J gave up 5 bases; unmatched junction bases: 24. The CDR3 DNA reads as TGTGCCAGAAGCTTGTTCACTACGGGGTTCACTACGCTAGCGGGAGGCGTAGATACGCAGTATTTT. It specifies CARSLFTTGFTTLAGGVDTQYF.

As DNA, the CDR3 is TGTGCCAGCAGCTCGCGGCCGGGACAGGGCTACAATGAGCAGTTCTTC. This translates into CASSSRPGQGYNEQFF. The chain has TRBV7-2 and TRBJ2-1, with 9 positions matching TRBD1. The CDR3 contains 16 residues. The germline V gene has CDR1 SGHTA and CDR2 FQGNSA. The trim removed 4 bases at V and 3 bases at J, leaving 7 bases unmatched.

V usage is TRBV7-8 and J usage is TRBJ1-4; the match to TRBD1 covers 8 bases. This CDR3 region has 16 residues. Trimming cost V 4 bases and J 7 bases; bases outside gene matches: 11. Looked up from germline, CDR1 is SGHVS and CDR2 is FQNEAQ. The DNA of the CDR3 is TGTGCCAGCAGCTCGACCCTGACAGGGGATTTTGAAAAACTGTTTTTT. This encodes CASSSTLTGDFEKLFF.

The gene calls are TRBV28 and TRBJ1-5, with no clear D. Deletions cut 3 bases from V and 7 bases from J, with 19 bases between. The CDR3 spans 16 residues. Germline CDR1 and CDR2: MDHEN and SYDVKM. CDR3 protein: CASSFEWREIEQPQHF. As DNA, the CDR3 is TGTGCCAGCAGTTTTGAGTGGAGGGAAATAGAACAGCCCCAGCATTTT.

This clone has more than one count but fewer than ten. V and J are TRBV27 and TRBJ2-1; a possible D gene is TRBD1 (6 bases). CDR3 size: 15 residues. V lost 5 bases to trimming and J lost 0 bases, with 11 bases between them. The V gene's germline CDR1 is MNHEY and CDR2 SMNVEV (reference sequence). The CDR3 sequence: CASSETGRSYNEQFF. The CDR3 DNA sequence: TGTGCCAGCAGTGAAACAGGGCGCTCCTACAATGAGCAGTTCTTC.

With respect to this clone: The same CDR3 is also encoded by other DNA sequences in this sample. The chain has TRBV29-1 and TRBJ1-3; D is perhaps TRBD1 (5 bases). Germline loops: CDR1 SQVTM, CDR2 ANQGSEA. V was trimmed by 6 bases and J by 4 bases, leaving 7 bases between them. This CDR3 has 11 amino acids. The CDR3 protein is CSVGGGNTIYF. In DNA form, the CDR3 reads TGCAGCGTGGGGGGAGGAAACACCATATATTTT. Filled out from reference TRBV29-1 and TRBJ1-3, the complete variable domain reads SAVISQKPSRDICQRGTSLTIQCQVDSQVTMMFWYRQQPGQSLTLIATANQGSEATYESGFVIDKFPISRPNLTFSTLTVSNMSPEDSSIYLCSVGGGNTIYFGEGSWLTVV.

V and J are TRBV6-7 and TRBJ2-1; possible D gene TRBD2, 5 bases. TRBV6-7 is recorded as an ORF, its role being uncertain. Trimming took off 0 bases at V and 0 bases at J, with 18 bases between the two ends. The CDR3 has 19 amino acids. CDR3 residues: CASSYSRGSCPSSYNEQFF. Here the CDR3 DNA reads TGTGCCAGCAGTTACTCGAGAGGGAGCTGTCCCAGCTCCTACAATGAGCAGTTCTTC.

The gene calls are TRBV7-9 and TRBJ1-2; D unresolved. The CDR3 covers 14 residues. V was clipped by 2 bases and J by 8 bases, with 15 bases between them. Per the germline V gene, CDR1 is SEHNR and CDR2 is FQNEAQ (reference sequence). The CDR3 is CASSLTGEGRGYTF. In DNA form, the CDR3 reads TGTGCCAGCAGCTTAACGGGTGAGGGCCGCGGCTACACCTTC.

This clone was observed once. This rearrangement joins TRBV5-5 to TRBJ1-5, with TRBD1 identical over 8 bases. Germline loops: CDR1 SGHKS, CDR2 YYEKEE (reference sequence). The CDR3 runs 15 residues. V gave up 4 bases and J gave up 2 bases; unmatched junction bases: 5. Here the CDR3 DNA reads TGTGCCAGCAGCACCCTGGGACAGGGCAATCAGCCCCAGCATTTT. Its translation is CASSTLGQGNQPQHF.

This chain uses TRBV15 with TRBJ1-1; a weak D match, TRBD1 (5 bases). Deletions cut 3 bases from V and 3 bases from J, with 11 bases between. CDR1 and CDR2 from the germline V gene are LNHNV and YYDKDF (reference sequence). This CDR3 has 14 amino acids. The CDR3 region is CATSRGRGDTEAFF. The CDR3, as DNA: TGTGCCACCAGCAGGGGCCGGGGGGACACTGAAGCTTTCTTT.

J is TRBJ2-3 and V is TRBV12-1; the tabulated D call, TRBD1, remains unverified against the DNA. TRBV12-1 is annotated as a pseudogene. The CDR3 has 16 residues. The CDR3 bases are TGTGCCAGCAGCTTGGGGGCCAGCGGAAGGGGGGATACGCAGTATTTT. This codes for CASSLGASGRGDTQYF.

This chain connects TRBV19 to TRBJ2-1; D is perhaps TRBD2 (6 bases). The germline V and J ends were trimmed by 6 bases and 4 bases, with 13 bases remaining between them. CDR3 size: 14 residues. Germline lookup yields CDR1 LNHDA and CDR2 SQIVND (reference sequence). The CDR3 spells CASRSGAGYNEQFF. For the CDR3, the DNA is TGTGCCAGTAGATCCGGGGCGGGATACAATGAGCAGTTCTTC.

The chain couples TRBV27 to TRBJ1-1; 7 bases match TRBD1. J gave up 6 bases and V 8 bases, and 12 bases lay outside the gene matches. In germline, CDR1 is MNHEY, CDR2 SMNVEV (reference sequence). CDR3 size: 14 residues. CDR3 nucleotide sequence: TGTGCCAGCGGGCACAGGGGTCGTGGGGCTGAAGCTTTCTTT. Its translation: CASGHRGRGAEAFF.

The J gene is TRBJ2-7, the V gene TRBV29-1; 7 bases are a match to TRBD2. This CDR3 is built from 13 residues. Germline CDR1 SQVTM, CDR2 ANQGSEA. V shed 4 bases and J 1 base; nucleotides not matched to a gene: 4. In DNA form, the CDR3 reads TGCAGCGTTGCGGGCGGGAGTTCCTACGAGCAGTACTTC. Translation gives CSVAGGSSYEQYF.

CDR3 sequence: CASSLGISGRGSDTQYF. The CDR3, as DNA: TGTGCCAGCAGCTTGGGAATCAGCGGGAGGGGATCAGATACGCAGTATTTT. The chain couples TRBV5-8 to TRBJ2-3; 10 bases align to TRBD2. This CDR3 comprises 17 residues. Germline loops: CDR1 SGHTS, CDR2 YDEGEE. Trimming at V came to 0 bases and at J to 4 bases, leaving 8 bases not matched to a gene. The full variable domain, completed using reference TRBV5-8 and TRBJ2-3, is EAGVTQSPTHLIKTRGQQATLRCSPISGHTSVYWYQQALGLGLQFLLWYDEGEERNRGNFPPRFSGRQFPNYSSELNVNALELEDSALYLCASSLGISGRGSDTQYFGPGTRLTVL.

The chain joins TRBV29-1 to TRBJ2-1, with a tentative D call TRBD2 (7 bases). The V and J ends lost 5 bases and 5 bases respectively, with 19 bases between them. Germline V lookup: CDR1 SQVTM, CDR2 ANQGSEA. The CDR3 is made up of 15 amino acids. CDR3 nucleotide sequence: TGCAGCGTTTTCGCCTGGGGAGGGGGTAACAATGAGCAGTTCTTC. It yields the protein CSVFAWGGGNNEQFF.

The chain uses TRBV6-6 and TRBJ1-1; possible D gene TRBD1, 5 bases. V lost 0 bases, J lost 3 bases, and 8 bases lay in between. The CDR3 totals 14 residues. In germline, CDR1 is MNHNY, CDR2 SVGAGI (reference sequence). CDR3 residues: CASSYSRDDTEAFF. The CDR3 coding sequence is TGTGCCAGCAGTTACTCCAGGGATGACACTGAAGCTTTCTTT.